This is a list of T cell receptor beta chains from one sample in a study of cytomegalovirus exposure and HLA in healthy donors. TCRdb keeps only in-frame clones here, not all; method: immunoSEQ multiplex PCR. The table lists 97,000 or so clones, around 88% of them singletons, with roughly 3.7% in the top ten. The sequencing sample was made of PBMCs. Every receptor here comes from a woman in her 30s in good health and CMV-seronegative. Both conserved end residues are part of each CDR3. The D gene is left open where the match is weak. Some rows mark clone size as missing; the rest say once, few, many or name a class of expanded clone.

TRBJ1-2 TRBV19 NA few CASSQTGLRGYTF TGTGCCAGTAGTCAAACAGGGTTGCGGGGCTACACCTTC
TRBJ2-7 TRBV5-1 NA NA CASSLDTNSYEQYF TGCGCCAGCAGCTTGGACACCAACTCCTACGAGCAGTACTTC
TRBJ2-5 TRBV6-1 NA NA CASSEAGGKETQYF TGTGCCAGCAGTGAAGCAGGCGGCAAAGAGACCCAGTACTTC
TRBJ1-5 TRBV27 TRBD1 NA CASRRDRVFRNQPQHF TGTGCCAGTCGGCGGGACAGGGTTTTTCGGAATCAGCCCCAGCATTTT
TRBJ2-5 TRBV28 TRBD1 NA CASSLTGMAQETQYF TGTGCCAGCAGTCTGACAGGGATGGCGCAAGAGACCCAGTACTTC
TRBJ1-4 TRBV27 TRBD1 NA CATKSTGVGLQAATNEKLFF TGTGCCACCAAATCTACAGGGGTAGGGCTCCAAGCAGCAACTAATGAAAAACTGTTTTTT
TRBJ1-5 TRBV7-9 NA NA CASSYGGNQPQHF TGTGCCAGCAGCTACGGGGGGAATCAGCCCCAGCATTTT
TRBJ2-3 TRBV9 TRBD2 NA CASSLRLAGVTDSTQYF TGTGCCAGCAGCCTCCGACTAGCGGGGGTAACAGATAGTACGCAGTATTTT
TRBJ1-1 TRBV7-3 NA once CASSPRPTAEAFF TGTGCCAGCAGCCCCCGGCCGACAGCTGAAGCTTTCTTT
TRBJ1-5 TRBV7-2 NA NA CASSLHFTIRSQPQHF TGTGCCAGCAGCTTACACTTCACAATTAGGAGTCAGCCCCAGCATTTT
TRBJ2-7 TRBV28 TRBD1 NA CASSPGQGIIREQYF TGTGCCAGCTCCCCTGGACAGGGGATCATTCGCGAGCAGTACTTC
TRBJ2-3 TRBV5-5 TRBD1 NA CASSLWDRLHTDTQYF TGTGCCAGCAGTCTCTGGGACAGATTACACACAGATACGCAGTATTTT
TRBJ1-3 TRBV2 TRBD1 few CASSRQGNAGNTIYF TGTGCCAGCAGTCGACAGGGGAACGCTGGAAACACCATATATTTT
TRBJ2-1 TRBV7-8 NA NA CASSPGTPTYNEQFF TGTGCCAGCAGCCCCGGGACACCAACCTACAATGAGCAGTTCTTC
TRBJ2-1 TRBV27 NA NA CASRQLGYNEQFF TGTGCCAGCAGACAACTAGGATACAATGAGCAGTTCTTC
TRBJ1-6 TRBV14 NA NA CASSLSRPLRGSPLHF TGTGCCAGCAGCCTTAGTCGGCCCCTAAGAGGGTCACCCCTCCACTTT
TRBJ2-7 TRBV25-1 NA NA CASSESGQWYF TGTGCCAGCAGTGAATCCGGACAGTGGTACTTC
TRBJ2-3 TRBV6-1 TRBD2 NA CASSASSGGAAADTQYF TGTGCCAGCAGTGCGTCTAGCGGGGGGGCCGCGGCAGATACGCAGTATTTT
TRBJ2-1 TRBV11-2 TRBD2 NA CASSASSGGAVEQFF TGTGCCAGCAGCGCCTCTAGCGGGGGGGCTGTTGAGCAGTTCTTC
TRBJ2-3 TRBV6-5 TRBD1 NA CASSLGQDTDTQYF TGTGCCAGCAGCCTAGGACAGGACACAGATACGCAGTATTTT
TRBJ2-7 TRBV5-4 TRBD1 NA CASSPRQGTYEQYF TGTGCCAGCAGCCCTAGACAGGGGACCTACGAGCAGTACTTC
TRBJ1-3 TRBV2 NA NA CASSIQVLGNTIYF TGTGCCAGCAGTATACAGGTGTTAGGAAACACCATATATTTT
TRBJ2-1 TRBV25-1 NA NA CASSLYNEQFF TGTGCCAGCAGCCTATACAATGAGCAGTTCTTC
TRBJ1-5 TRBV19 NA NA CASTAIRSQPQHF TGTGCCAGTACTGCGATAAGATCGCAGCCCCAGCATTTT